The entry below describes one T cell receptor (beta chain). The antigen is undetermined. As the sequencing template, cDNA was produced by extracting RNA and reverse transcribing it. Libraries were prepared by immunoSEQ multiplex PCR; TCRdb keeps only in-frame clonotypes and omits some of them. The table shows about 200,000 clones, with around two fifths occurring only once. Treatment: oral pan-JAK inhibitor, 5-10 mg twice daily. This sample was included in a study of CD8+ T cells in alopecia areata. On the study more broadly: People stayed on tofacitinib for 6 to 18 months, then stopped the drug for 6 months. Notes on the study in general: Expanded CD8+ clones among the top 100, and scalp clonality, were significantly decreased by tofacitinib. Scalp sequencing also captures normal skin's resident alphabeta T cells.

Sample: CD4+ T cells sorted from blood, taken between weeks 30 and 35, from a patient treated with tofacitinib. The sequence was collected from a human donor with alopecia areata.

CDR3 DNA sequence: TGTGCCAGCAGCCCTCAGAGGGGGGGAGGGTATGGCTACACCTTC. Translating it yields CASSPQRGGGYGYTF. This sequence joins TRBV2 and TRBJ1-2; tentative D call: TRBD1 (6 bases). The CDR3 spans 15 residues. CDR1 SNHLY and CDR2 FYNNEI come from the germline V gene. V was trimmed by 6 bases and J by 5 bases, leaving 19 bases between them.